This T cell receptor beta chain was documented in a study of T cells in Graves' hyperthyroidism and ophthalmopathy. Study-wide findings and caveats: Ophthalmopathy was told apart from stable hyperthyroidism by a 13 V-J model. Ophthalmopathy was identified by the model a median 6.5 months ahead of onset.

There are 13 residues in the CDR3. The V end was cut by 4 bases, the J end by 6 bases, with 9 bases between. Germline CDR1 MNHEY, CDR2 SVGAGI. Amplified TCR beta CDR3 regions derived from RNA transcripts. Researchers ran a first-round RT-PCR on the TCR CDR3 using the HTBI primer set. One entry per CDR3 protein results from TCRdb running MiXCR on the multiplex PCR reads. The sample contains hundreds of thousands of distinct CDR3 sequences, around a sixth of which appear only once. As concerns this clonotype: Its antigen remains unknown.

Hyperthyroidism patients were newly diagnosed, had disease duration under 2 months, and were aged 18 to 65 years. The receptor's source is a woman between 50 and 59 years old with Graves' hyperthyroidism that later progressed to Graves' ophthalmopathy. Material for sequencing was blood. The chain links TRBV6-5 to TRBJ2-2, with D unresolved. The CDR3 DNA sequence: TGTGCCAGCAGTTTCTATCCCTCCGGGGAGCTGTTTTTT. It yields the protein CASSFYPSGELFF.